This TCR beta chain originates from a study of T cells expressing NK-cell markers. TCRdb re-called the 5' RACE reads, yielding one record per CDR3 amino acid sequence without DNA. The data include roughly 390,000 distinct CDR3 sequences; the top ten clones carry about 10%. Regarding the study as a whole: It is unclear if expanded NKG2C-expressing clones target HCMV antigens.

Germline V lookup: CDR1 SGHTS, CDR2 YDEGEE. The CDR3 contains 15 residues. Notes on this clonotype: Antigen: not known.

The specimen was blood T cells: a sorted CD56 or NKG2C T cell subset, CD4+ or CD8+ T cells, or bulk PBMC T cells (not recorded which). The gene calls are TRBV5-8 and TRBJ1-1. This TCR came from a woman in her 50s in good health. The CDR3 loop reads CASSLYDGLNTEAFF.